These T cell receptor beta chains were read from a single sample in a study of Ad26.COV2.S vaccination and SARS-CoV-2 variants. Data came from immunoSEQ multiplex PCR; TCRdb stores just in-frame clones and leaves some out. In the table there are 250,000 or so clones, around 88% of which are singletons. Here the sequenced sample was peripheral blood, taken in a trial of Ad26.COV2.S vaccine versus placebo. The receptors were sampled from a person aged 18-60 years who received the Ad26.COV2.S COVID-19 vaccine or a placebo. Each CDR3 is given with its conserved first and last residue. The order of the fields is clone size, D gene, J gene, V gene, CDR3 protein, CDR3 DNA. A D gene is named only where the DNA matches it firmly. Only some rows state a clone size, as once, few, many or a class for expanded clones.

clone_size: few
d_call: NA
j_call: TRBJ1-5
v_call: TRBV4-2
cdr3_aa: CASSRETGQPQHF
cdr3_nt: TGTGCCAGCAGCCGGGAGACAGGTCAGCCCCAGCATTTT

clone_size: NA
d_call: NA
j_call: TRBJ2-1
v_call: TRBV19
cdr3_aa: CASSRAETYNEQFF
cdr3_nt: TGTGCCAGTAGTAGGGCGGAAACTTACAATGAGCAGTTCTTC

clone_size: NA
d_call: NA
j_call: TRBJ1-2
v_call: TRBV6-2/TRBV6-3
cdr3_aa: CASIHSRDGYRNYGYTF
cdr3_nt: TGTGCCAGCATTCACTCCCGGGACGGCTATCGAAACTATGGCTACACCTTC

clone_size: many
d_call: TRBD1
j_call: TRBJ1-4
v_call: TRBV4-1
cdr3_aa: CASSQYGTGGVRVEKLFF
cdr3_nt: TGCGCCAGCAGCCAGTACGGGACAGGGGGCGTAAGAGTCGAAAAACTGTTTTTT

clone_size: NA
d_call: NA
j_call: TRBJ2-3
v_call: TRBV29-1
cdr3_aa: CSVTRGGRDTQYF
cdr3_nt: TGCAGCGTTACCCGGGGAGGAAGAGATACGCAGTATTTT

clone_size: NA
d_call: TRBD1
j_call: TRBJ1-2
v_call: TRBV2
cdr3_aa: CARGQSNYGYTF
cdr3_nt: TGTGCCAGGGGACAGTCTAACTATGGCTACACCTTC

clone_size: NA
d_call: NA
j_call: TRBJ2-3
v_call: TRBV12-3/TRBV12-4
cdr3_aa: CASRDSYTDTQYF
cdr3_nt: TGTGCCAGCAGGGACAGTTACACAGATACGCAGTATTTT

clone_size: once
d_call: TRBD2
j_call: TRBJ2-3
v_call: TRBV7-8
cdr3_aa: CASSRGTSGGADTQYF
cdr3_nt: TGTGCCAGCAGCCGAGGGACTAGCGGGGGCGCAGATACGCAGTATTTT

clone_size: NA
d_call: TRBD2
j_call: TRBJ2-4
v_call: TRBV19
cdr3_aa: CASSMGALAGGLAKNIQYF
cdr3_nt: TGTGCCAGTAGTATGGGGGCCTTAGCGGGAGGCCTAGCCAAAAACATTCAGTACTTC

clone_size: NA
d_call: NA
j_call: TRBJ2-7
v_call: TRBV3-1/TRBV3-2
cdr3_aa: CASSSGREQYF
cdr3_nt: TGTGCCAGCAGTTCCGGACGCGAGCAGTACTTC

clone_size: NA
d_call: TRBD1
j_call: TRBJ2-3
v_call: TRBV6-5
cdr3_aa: CASSKPGQGTDTQYF
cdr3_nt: TGTGCCAGCAGTAAGCCGGGACAGGGCACAGATACGCAGTATTTT

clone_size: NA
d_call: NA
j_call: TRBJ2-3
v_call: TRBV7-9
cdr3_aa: CASSDFTDTQYF
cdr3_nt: TGTGCCAGCAGCGACTTCACAGATACGCAGTATTTT

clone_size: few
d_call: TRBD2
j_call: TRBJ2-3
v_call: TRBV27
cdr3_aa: CASKGDGGSWDTQYF
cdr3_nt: TGTGCCAGCAAGGGCGACGGGGGGTCGTGGGATACGCAGTATTTT

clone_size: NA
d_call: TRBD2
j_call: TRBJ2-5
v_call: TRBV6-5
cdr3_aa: CASRQTSGVETQYF
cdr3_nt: TGTGCCAGCAGGCAAACTAGCGGGGTAGAGACCCAGTACTTC

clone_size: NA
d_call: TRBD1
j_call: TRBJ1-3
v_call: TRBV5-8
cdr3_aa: CASSFSGQHYKDTIYF
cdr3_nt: TGTGCCAGCAGCTTCTCGGGACAGCATTATAAGGACACCATATATTTT

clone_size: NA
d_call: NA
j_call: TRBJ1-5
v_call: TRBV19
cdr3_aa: CASSNTGSRGNQPQHF
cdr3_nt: TGTGCCAGTAGTAATACAGGGAGCCGGGGCAATCAGCCCCAGCATTTT

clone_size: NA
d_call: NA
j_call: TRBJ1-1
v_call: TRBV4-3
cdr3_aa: CASSQFSSRETNTEAFF
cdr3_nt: TGCGCCAGCAGCCAATTTTCGAGCAGGGAGACAAACACTGAAGCTTTCTTT

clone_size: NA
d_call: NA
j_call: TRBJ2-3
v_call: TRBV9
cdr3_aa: CASSFGGDLRADTQYF
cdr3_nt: TGTGCCAGCAGCTTCGGGGGTGATTTACGCGCAGATACGCAGTATTTT

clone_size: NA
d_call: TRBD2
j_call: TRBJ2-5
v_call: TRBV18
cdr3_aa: CASSRSGGTGETQYF
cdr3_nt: TGTGCCAGCTCACGTAGCGGGGGCACCGGGGAGACCCAGTACTTC

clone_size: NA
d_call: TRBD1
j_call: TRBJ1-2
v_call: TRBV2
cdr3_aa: CASSRDRGAYGYTF
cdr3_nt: TGTGCCAGCAGTCGGGACAGGGGAGCCTATGGCTACACCTTC

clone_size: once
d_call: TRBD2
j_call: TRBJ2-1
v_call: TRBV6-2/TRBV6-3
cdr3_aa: CASSYRSTSGRDEQFF
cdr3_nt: TGTGCCAGCAGTTATCGATCAACTAGCGGGAGGGATGAGCAGTTCTTC

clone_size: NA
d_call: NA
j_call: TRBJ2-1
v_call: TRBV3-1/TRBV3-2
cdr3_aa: CASSQVRNEQFF
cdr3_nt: TGTGCCAGCAGCCAAGTTCGCAATGAGCAGTTCTTC

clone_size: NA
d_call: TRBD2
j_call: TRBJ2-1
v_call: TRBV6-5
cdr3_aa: CASSSVAGGRGEQFF
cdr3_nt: TGTGCCAGCAGTTCGGTAGCGGGAGGGCGGGGTGAGCAGTTCTTC

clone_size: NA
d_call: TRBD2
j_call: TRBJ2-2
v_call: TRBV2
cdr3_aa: CASSASGGARTGELFF
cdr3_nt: TGTGCCAGCAGTGCGAGCGGGGGGGCTCGAACCGGGGAGCTGTTTTTT

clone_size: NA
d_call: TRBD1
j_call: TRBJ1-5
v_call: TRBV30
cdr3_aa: CAWSKWDSRNQPQHF
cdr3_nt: TGTGCCTGGAGTAAATGGGACAGTCGCAATCAGCCCCAGCATTTT

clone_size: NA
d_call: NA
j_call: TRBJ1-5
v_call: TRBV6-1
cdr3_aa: CASSELGNQPQHF
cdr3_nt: TGTGCCAGCAGTGAATTGGGGAATCAGCCCCAGCATTTT

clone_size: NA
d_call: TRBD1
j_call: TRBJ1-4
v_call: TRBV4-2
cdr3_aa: CASSPNFLGQGSEKLFF
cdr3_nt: TGTGCCAGCAGCCCGAACTTTTTAGGACAGGGAAGTGAAAAACTGTTTTTT

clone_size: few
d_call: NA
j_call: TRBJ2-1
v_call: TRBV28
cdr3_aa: CASTPAGTPSSYNEQFF
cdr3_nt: TGTGCCAGCACCCCCGCTGGGACACCTAGCTCCTACAATGAGCAGTTCTTC